The clone carrying this T cell receptor (beta chain) has only a few counts. The data derive from a study of blood T cell repertoires in COVID-19. The wider study: COVID-19 samples, acute and convalescent, were from the United States, Italy and Spain. T cells, B-cell-depleted T cells, or PBMCs provided the cDNA or gDNA that served as material.

Per the original data handling: Reference gene primer amplification in the assay estimated nucleated cell counts. Clones were sequenced by immunoSEQ multiplex PCR, and TCRdb holds only the in-frame ones, with some missing. From that table come the V and J calls and clone size; the DNA was used to work out D and trimming. The sample holds some 150,000 clones, approximately 86% seen once. The V and J ends lost 7 bases and 0 bases, in that order; junction bases with no gene match: 13. Germline V gene lookup returns CDR1 SGHNT and CDR2 YYREEE (reference sequence). CDR3 length: 19 residues. This sequence was found in an older woman who had recovered from COVID-19. Sequencing was performed on peripheral blood. The chain carries TRBV5-4 and TRBJ2-6; 10 bases match TRBD2. This CDR3 is CASRAWNLAGGSGANVLTF. The CDR3 DNA is TGTGCCAGCCGAGCTTGGAATTTAGCGGGGGGCTCTGGGGCCAACGTCCTGACTTTC.